These 17 T cell receptor beta chains were all obtained from the same sample, sequenced in a study of cytomegalovirus exposure and HLA in healthy donors. 13 Jbeta primers and 60 Vbeta primers were used for the PCR. TCRdb's copy holds only in-frame clones and misses some; the assay was immunoSEQ multiplex PCR. The sample includes around 160,000 clones, approximately 70% of them seen just once. Sample: PBMCs. These receptors were taken from a woman aged 35 to 49 in good health and CMV-seropositive.

For this clone: At one boundary the junction diverges from the germline segment, which might be a read error. The chain is built from TRBV28 and TRBJ1-5, with 11 bases aligning to TRBD1. The germline gives CDR1 MDHEN, CDR2 SYDVKM. The length of the CDR3 is 17 residues. The CDR3 region has the DNA TGTGCCAGCAGGGAGGACAGGGGGCGCCACGGCAATCAGCCCCAGAATTTT. Its protein is CASREDRGRHGNQPQNF.

V gene TRBV5-1 combines with J gene TRBJ1-1; D possibly corresponds to TRBD1 (5 bases). The germline V and J ends were trimmed by 4 bases and 6 bases, with 13 bases remaining between them. The CDR3 runs to 13 residues. Germline V gene sequence: CDR1 SGHRS, CDR2 YFSETQ. The CDR3, as DNA: TGCGCCAGCAGCCCGGGGGTTAACCCTGAAGCTTTCTTT. Protein sequence: CASSPGVNPEAFF.

The chain has TRBV6-6 and TRBJ1-1; D possibly corresponds to TRBD1 (6 bases). The germline V and J ends were trimmed by 6 bases and 4 bases, with 15 bases remaining between them. The CDR3 is made up of 14 amino acids. Germline V lookup: CDR1 MNHNY, CDR2 SVGAGI (reference sequence). The CDR3 loop reads CASRTTGLGTEAFF. The CDR3 nucleotides are TGTGCCAGCAGGACGACAGGTTTAGGCACTGAAGCTTTCTTT.

J is TRBJ2-7 and V is TRBV27; the match to TRBD1 covers 7 bases. This CDR3 contains 15 residues. V lost 5 bases and J lost 7; bases outside the gene matches: 14. Germline lookup yields CDR1 MNHEY and CDR2 SMNVEV (reference sequence). CDR3 sequence: CASSPYPGQPEEQYF. The CDR3, as DNA: TGTGCCAGCAGTCCTTACCCGGGACAGCCTGAAGAGCAGTACTTC.

This clone was counted a few times. The chain employs TRBV19 and TRBJ1-1; TRBD1 might be the D (5 bases). The CDR3 is 12 residues long. V lost 7 bases and J lost 5, with 11 bases in between. Germline V CDR1 and CDR2: LNHDA, SQIVND (reference sequence). The CDR3 nucleotides read TGTGCCAGTAAAAGGGGATGGACTGAAGCTTTCTTT. This encodes CASKRGWTEAFF.

This chain connects TRBV6-4 to TRBJ2-7, with TRBD1 matching 8 bases. The CDR3 totals 17 residues. From germline, CDR1 is MRHNA and CDR2 SNTAGT. The V and J ends lost 0 bases and 3 bases, in that order; junction bases with no gene match: 10. The CDR3 bases are TGTGCCAGCAGTGACTCTTCCCCACGCACAGGGGGCTACGAGCAGTACTTC. Protein sequence: CASSDSSPRTGGYEQYF.

This clone was seen a single time. The chain has TRBV29-1 and TRBJ2-3, with D uncertain. The germline gives CDR1 SQVTM, CDR2 ANQGSEA. The CDR3 is 11 residues long. Trimming stripped 5 bases from V and 4 bases from J, with 7 bases between. The CDR3 DNA is TGCAGCGTTACTAAAGCAGATACGCAGTATTTT. It is translated as CSVTKADTQYF.

V and J are TRBV7-2 and TRBJ2-7; TRBD2 matches 13 bases. CDR1 SGHTA and CDR2 FQGNSA come from the germline V gene. This CDR3 comprises 19 residues. J lost 2 bases, V lost 5 bases, and 15 bases had no gene match. DNA of the CDR3: TGTGCCAGCAGCAACCCGACTAGCGGGAGGTCCAATTTTGCCTACGAGCAGTACTTC. Translated, it gives CASSNPTSGRSNFAYEQYF.

The chain carries TRBV9 and TRBJ2-7, with 8 bases identical to TRBD2. The CDR3 is 18 residues long. Germline CDR1 SGDLS, CDR2 YYNGEE. Trimming cost V 0 bases and J 2 bases; bases outside gene matches: 13. CDR3 sequence (DNA): TGTGCCAGCAGCGTAGCAAAGGAAATGCGGGGGGCGCCCTACGAGCAGTACTTC. The encoded protein is CASSVAKEMRGAPYEQYF.

The chain joins TRBV7-9 to TRBJ2-1; 7 positions agree with TRBD2. The V segment lost 2 bases and the J segment 4 bases; nucleotides outside the gene matches: 5. Germline CDR1 and CDR2: SEHNR and FQNEAQ (reference sequence). The CDR3 is 15 residues long. CDR3 in amino acids: CASSLRASGYNEQFF. For the CDR3, the DNA is TGTGCCAGCAGCTTAAGGGCTAGCGGTTACAATGAGCAGTTCTTC.

The J gene is TRBJ2-5, the V gene TRBV7-2, with TRBD2 matching 13 bases. Germline V lookup: CDR1 SGHTA, CDR2 FQGNSA. This CDR3 contains 16 residues. V was clipped by 5 bases and J by 2 bases; unmatched bases: 5. CDR3: CASSKGLAGEQETQYF. CDR3 nucleotides: TGTGCCAGCAGCAAAGGACTAGCGGGAGAGCAAGAGACCCAGTACTTC.

In its sample, this clone was seen once. The CDR3 loop is CASSLSGRYNEQFF. CDR3 nucleotide sequence: TGTGCCAGCAGTTTATCCGGGAGGTACAATGAGCAGTTCTTC. J is TRBJ2-1 and V is TRBV28; 7 nucleotides align to TRBD2. This CDR3 comprises 14 residues. Looked up from germline, CDR1 is MDHEN and CDR2 is SYDVKM. Trimming took 1 base from V and 4 from J; bases not matched to a gene: 1.

Only a few counts were recorded for this clone. The rearrangement joins TRBV4-3 to TRBJ1-4; D possibly corresponds to TRBD1 (6 bases). From germline, CDR1 is LGHNA and CDR2 YSLEER. V was clipped by 3 bases and J by 5 bases, with 25 bases between them. CDR3 length: 19 residues. The CDR3 here is CASSHLWTVGGLINEKLFF. The CDR3 bases are TGCGCCAGCAGCCACCTTTGGACAGTTGGGGGATTAATAAATGAAAAACTGTTTTTT.

The chain combines TRBV12-5 with TRBJ2-7; D not certain. This CDR3 contains 12 residues. V was pared by 5 bases and J by 5 bases, with 10 bases between. CDR1 is LGHNT, CDR2 FRNRAP, per germline. The CDR3, as DNA: TGTGCTAGTGGTCCTGATCTAAACGAGCAGTACTTC. Translated, it gives CASGPDLNEQYF.

V is TRBV2 and J is TRBJ2-7, with D perhaps TRBD1 (5 bases). There are 12 residues in the CDR3. V lost 6 bases and J 6 bases, leaving 12 bases between the germline ends. Germline CDR1 is SNHLY and CDR2 is FYNNEI. CDR3 residues: CASSRQLGEQYF. CDR3 nucleotides: TGTGCCAGCAGCCGACAGTTGGGCGAGCAGTACTTC.

The V call is TRBV2, the J call TRBJ2-7, with D perhaps TRBD1 (6 bases). The CDR3 covers 14 residues. Germline V gene lookup returns CDR1 SNHLY and CDR2 FYNNEI. V shed 2 bases and J shed 4 bases, with 12 bases lying between them. CDR3 coding DNA: TGTGCCAGCAGTGAATATCGCCAGGGGTACGAGCAGTACTTC. As protein: CASSEYRQGYEQYF.

This chain joins TRBV5-3 and TRBJ2-3, with D maybe TRBD2 (6 bases). TRBV5-3 is flagged as an ORF with uncertain function. The V gene lost 4 bases and the J gene lost 0 bases, with 15 bases spanning the gap. The CDR3 sequence is 16 residues long. CDR3 in DNA: TGTGCCAGAAGCCGGAGGGGCTCTCCTAGCACAGATACGCAGTATTTT. It yields the protein CARSRRGSPSTDTQYF.